One T cell receptor (beta chain) is described in this entry. The source of the sample is a study of CD8+ T cells in alopecia areata. V was clipped by 5 bases and J by 7 bases; unmatched bases: 6. Germline CDR1 is SGHTA and CDR2 is FQGNSA. The CDR3 contains 15 residues. Treatment reported: oral pan-JAK inhibitor, 5-10 mg twice daily. Specimens obtained from alopecia areata patients comprised lesional scalp punch biopsies and peripheral blood. Sequencing relied on a cDNA template that was reverse transcribed from extracted RNA. Data came from immunoSEQ multiplex PCR; TCRdb stores just in-frame clones and leaves some out. Among roughly 190,000 clones, 60% were seen once, and the ten largest hold less than 4%.

The clonotype comes from a human donor with alopecia areata. Sequenced material: CD4+ T cells sorted from blood, taken at week 4, from a patient treated with tofacitinib. The V gene is TRBV7-2, the J gene TRBJ2-3; 13 bases are shared with TRBD2. The CDR3 is CASSPGLAGTHTQYF. The CDR3, as DNA: TGTGCCAGCAGCCCGGGACTAGCGGGGACACATACGCAGTATTTT.